The clone carrying this T cell receptor (beta chain) has just a few counts. The data are from a study of blood T cells in healthy people across ages. V lost 3 bases and J lost 4; bases outside the gene matches: 7. Germline-derived CDR1 and CDR2 are KGHDR and SFDVKD. The CDR3 sequence is 16 residues long. At least 5 micrograms of total RNA were extracted per sample. A J-beta primer mix and a sample-barcoded 5' primer were used in a second PCR of about 7 to 11 cycles. TCRdb re-called the 5' RACE reads through MiXCR, storing one row per CDR3 protein. The table records 750,000 to 950,000 distinct CDR3 sequences, under 30% of them present only once. The same sample was also studied in work on T cells of mothers and their children. From that study: Whatever RNA was extracted went entirely into cDNA synthesis, at approximately 1.4 ug per 15 ul.

The source material was blood. The origin of this receptor is a boy between 5 and 17 years old in good health. V and J are TRBV24-1 and TRBJ1-1; 10 positions agree with TRBD1. CDR3 sequence reads: CATSDQGTGVPTEAFF. DNA of the CDR3: TGTGCCACCAGTGATCAAGGGACAGGGGTGCCCACTGAAGCTTTCTTT.